Presented here are 26 T cell receptor beta chains from one specimen sequenced in a study of blood T cells in healthy people across ages. PCR was performed a second time for about 6 to 12 cycles using a sample-barcoded 5' primer and a J-beta primer mix. TCRdb called the 5' RACE reads again in MiXCR, with one record for every CDR3 protein. The table lists fewer than 900,000 distinct CDR3 sequences, more than 40% of them singletons. Material for sequencing was blood. These TCRs come from a woman aged 55-75 years in good health.

The rearrangement uses TRBV18 and TRBJ2-3, with a tentative D call TRBD2 (5 bases). The CDR3 sequence is 14 residues long. The germline V gene has CDR1 KGHSH and CDR2 LQKENI. The V and J ends lost 0 bases and 1 base respectively, with 5 bases between them. CDR3 sequence reads: CASSPPEGTDTQYF. CDR3 nucleotides: TGTGCCAGCTCACCACCGGAGGGCACAGATACGCAGTATTTT.

This clonotype was observed a few times. The chain carries TRBV6-2 or TRBV6-3 and TRBJ1-4; D possibly corresponds to TRBD1 (5 bases). Per germline, CDR1 MNHEY and CDR2 SVGEGT. V dropped 5 bases and J dropped 6 bases, with 16 bases sitting between them. This CDR3 comprises 15 residues. The CDR3 loop is CASSDEQDFDEKLFF. In nucleotides, the CDR3 is TGTGCCAGCAGTGACGAACAGGACTTTGATGAAAAACTGTTTTTT.

This clonotype was observed a few times. V and J are TRBV6-5 and TRBJ2-1; possible D gene TRBD1, 6 bases. Germline CDR1 is MNHEY and CDR2 is SVGAGI. CDR3 length: 13 amino acids. CDR3 amino acids: CVVSEGGVREQFF. For the CDR3, the DNA is TGTGTCGTAAGCGAAGGGGGAGTTCGTGAGCAGTTCTTC.

The chain couples TRBV7-3 to TRBJ2-1, with TRBD2 as a possible D gene (6 bases). CDR3 size: 16 residues. V lost 5 bases to trimming and J lost 4 bases, with 18 bases between them. In germline, CDR1 is SGHTA, CDR2 FQGTGA. As DNA, the CDR3 is TGTGCCAGCAGCCTAATGGAGGGAGCGGTATACAATGAGCAGTTCTTC. This gives the protein CASSLMEGAVYNEQFF.

This clonotype has only a few counts. This sequence joins TRBV20-1 and TRBJ2-5, with 9 bases aligning to TRBD1. The V and J ends lost 5 bases and 2 bases, in that order; junction bases with no gene match: 3. The CDR3 consists of 13 residues. Germline V gives CDR1 DFQATT, CDR2 SNEGSKA (reference sequence). CDR3 in amino acids: CSAQGTGQETQYF. CDR3 sequence (DNA): TGCAGTGCTCAGGGGACAGGGCAAGAGACCCAGTACTTC.

The J gene is TRBJ1-2, the V gene TRBV12-3 or TRBV12-4; 7 bases align to TRBD1. The trim removed 8 bases at V and 6 bases at J, leaving 9 bases unmatched. This CDR3 contains 13 residues. CDR3 sequence: CASHVGTANGYTF. The CDR3 DNA reads as TGTGCCAGCCATGTTGGGACAGCTAATGGCTACACCTTC.

The genes are TRBV14 and TRBJ2-7; no reliable D call. This CDR3 spans 15 amino acids. Trimming removed 0 bases from V and 1 base from J, with 10 bases in between. Germline-derived CDR1 and CDR2 are SGHDN and FVKESK. CDR3 sequence (DNA): TGTGCCAGCAGCCAAGAGGGTCTGAGATCCTACGAGCAGTACTTC. This gives the protein CASSQEGLRSYEQYF.

This clonotype occurred a few times. The rearrangement links TRBV4-1 to TRBJ1-5; 7 bases match TRBD1. This CDR3 contains 16 residues. V trimming: 4 bases; J trimming: 4 bases; junction bases outside the gene matches: 10. Per the germline V gene, CDR1 is MGHRA and CDR2 is YSYEKL. The CDR3 bases are TGCGCCAGCAGCCCCCCCACAGGGGTTGGGAATCAGCCCCAGCATTTT. Translating gives CASSPPTGVGNQPQHF.

This clonotype occurred a few times. The V and J genes are TRBV9 and TRBJ2-1; 8 positions match TRBD2. After removal of 3 bases from V and 0 bases from J, the junction contained 8 bases not matched to a gene. The CDR3 has 17 amino acids. The V gene's germline CDR1 is SGDLS and CDR2 YYNGEE. CDR3 nucleotides: TGTGCCAGCAGCGGGGGGGGGCTAGCGGGCTCCTACAATGAGCAGTTCTTC. Its translation: CASSGGGLAGSYNEQFF. Looking up the rest from reference TRBV9 and TRBJ2-1 gives the full variable domain: DSGVTQTPKHLITATGQRVTLRCSPRSGDLSVYWYQQSLDQGLQFLIQYYNGEERAKGNILERFSAQQFPDLHSELNLSSLELGDSALYFCASSGGGLAGSYNEQFFGPGTRLTVL.

The J gene is TRBJ1-2, the V gene TRBV6-1; D unclear. The CDR3 runs to 15 residues. From germline, CDR1 is MNHNS and CDR2 SASEGT. The V and J ends lost 6 bases and 5 bases respectively, with 19 bases between them. The CDR3 DNA reads as TGTGCCAGCAGCGCTGAAAGACTCGGGTCTTATGGCTACACCTTC. This encodes CASSAERLGSYGYTF.

In this sample, this clonotype turned up a few times. A read error is possible here, since a much larger clone lies one base away. This chain links TRBV7-2 with TRBJ2-3; the D is unclear. The germline gives CDR1 SGHTA, CDR2 FQGNSA. This CDR3 has 13 residues. The CDR3 region has the DNA TGTGCCAACAGCTCCCCCATGAAGGCGACGCAGTATTTT. Protein: CANSSPMKATQYF. Looking up the rest from reference TRBV7-2 and TRBJ2-3 gives the full variable domain: GAGVSQSPSNKVTEKGKDVELRCDPISGHTALYWYRQSLGQGLEFLIYFQGNSAPDKSGLPSDRFSAERTGGSVSTLTIQRTQQEDSAVYLCANSSPMKATQYFGPGTRLTVL.

This chain joins TRBV10-3 and TRBJ2-1, with D uncertain. This CDR3 is built from 12 residues. Deletions cut 5 bases from V and 6 bases from J, with 8 bases between. CDR1 ENHRY and CDR2 SYGVKD come from the germline V gene. The CDR3, as DNA: TGTGCCATCAGTAGCCTGGTCAATGAGCAGTTCTTC. Residues: CAISSLVNEQFF.

The V gene is TRBV19, the J gene TRBJ2-3; perhaps TRBD2 as D (5 bases). The CDR3 length is 15 residues. V lost 3 bases and J lost 2, with 12 bases in between. Per germline, CDR1 LNHDA and CDR2 SQIVND (reference sequence). The CDR3 nucleotides are TGTGCCAGTAGTATGGGAGCGGAGACCACAGATACGCAGTATTTT. It codes for CASSMGAETTDTQYF. Drawing the rest from reference TRBV19 and TRBJ2-3, the complete variable domain is DGGITQSPKYLFRKEGQNVTLSCEQNLNHDAMYWYRQDPGQGLRLIYYSQIVNDFQKGDIAEGYSVSREKKESFPLTVTSAQKNPTAFYLCASSMGAETTDTQYFGPGTRLTVL.

This clonotype was seen only a few times. The CDR3 reads CASSVADLSYNEQFF. Written as DNA, the CDR3 is TGTGCCAGCAGCGTAGCGGACCTCTCCTACAATGAGCAGTTCTTC. The chain uses TRBV9 and TRBJ2-1; D remains ambiguous. Germline V gene data show CDR1 as SGDLS and CDR2 as YYNGEE. The CDR3 is 15 amino acids. V lost 0 bases and J 0 bases, leaving 7 bases between the germline ends.

This clonotype has just a few counts. The chain carries TRBV7-8 and TRBJ2-3, with 13 bases that match TRBD2. Germline loops: CDR1 SGHVS, CDR2 FQNEAQ. J was trimmed by 3 bases and V by 3 bases; bases with no gene match: 9. This CDR3 has 18 amino acids. The CDR3 loop is CASSFSGTSGVLTDTQYF. Written as DNA, the CDR3 is TGTGCCAGCAGCTTCTCCGGGACTAGCGGGGTTTTGACAGATACGCAGTATTTT.

The chain uses TRBV28 and TRBJ2-4; 8 bases map to TRBD2. The CDR3 sequence is 18 residues long. Germline V gene lookup returns CDR1 MDHEN and CDR2 SYDVKM. With V trimmed by 8 bases and J by 7 bases, 22 bases remained unmatched. This chain's CDR3 is CASSPSMGAGDGGNIQYF. CDR3 coding DNA: TGTGCCAGCTCTCCCTCGATGGGAGCGGGAGACGGAGGTAACATTCAGTACTTC.

V usage is TRBV20-1 and J usage is TRBJ2-1, with TRBD2 as a possible D gene (6 bases). The CDR3 spans 15 residues. The germline V gene has CDR1 DFQATT and CDR2 SNEGSKA (reference sequence). V lost 3 bases and J 6 bases, leaving 18 bases between the germline ends. The CDR3 DNA reads TGCAGTGCTAGTTCCGAGGCGGGGAAAGGCAATGAGCAGTTCTTC. This translates into CSASSEAGKGNEQFF.

This sequence joins TRBV7-8 and TRBJ2-7; D uncertain. Trimming shortened V by 1 base and J by 0 bases, and 13 bases separated the two germline ends. Germline CDR1 and CDR2: SGHVS and FQNEAQ. The CDR3 extends over 16 amino acids. CDR3 nucleotide sequence: TGTGCCAGCAGCTTAGGATCGCGCCTAAGCTCCTACGAGCAGTACTTC. The encoded protein is CASSLGSRLSSYEQYF. Combining the CDR3 with reference TRBV7-8 and TRBJ2-7 gives the whole variable domain GAGVSQSPRYKVAKRGQDVALRCDPISGHVSLFWYQQALGQGPEFLTYFQNEAQLDKSGLPSDRFFAERPEGSVSTLKIQRTQQEDSAVYLCASSLGSRLSSYEQYFGPGTRLTVT.

This clonotype was picked up a small number of times. The chain carries TRBV7-3 and TRBJ1-6, with D perhaps matching TRBD1 (6 bases). Germline V gene data show CDR1 as SGHTA and CDR2 as FQGTGA. Trimming removed 5 bases from V and 5 bases from J, with 19 bases in between. The CDR3 is 17 residues long. The CDR3 spells CASSPQPAGVDNSPLHF. In nucleotides, the CDR3 is TGTGCCAGCAGCCCACAACCAGCAGGGGTCGATAATTCACCCCTCCACTTT.

This clonotype occurred a few times. This chain uses TRBV10-3 with TRBJ2-7, with 11 bases matching TRBD2. The CDR3 runs to 16 residues. V was pared by 0 bases and J by 0 bases, with 1 base of the junction left unmatched. Germline V gives CDR1 ENHRY, CDR2 SYGVKD. The CDR3 here is CAISESLAGGSYEQYF. In DNA, the CDR3 is TGTGCCATCAGTGAGTCGCTAGCGGGAGGCTCCTACGAGCAGTACTTC.

The chain joins TRBV13 to TRBJ2-3; perhaps TRBD2 as D (5 bases). CDR3 length: 16 residues. V lost 4 bases to trimming and J lost 5 bases, with 19 bases between them. Looked up from germline, CDR1 is PRHDT and CDR2 is FYEKMQ (reference sequence). The CDR3 here is CASSSTRAASVDTQYF. The CDR3 DNA reads as TGTGCCAGCAGCTCCACTAGGGCCGCTTCCGTAGATACGCAGTATTTT.

This clonotype appeared a few times. This sequence joins TRBV6-5 and TRBJ1-3, with D perhaps TRBD1 (6 bases). CDR3 length: 14 amino acids. V lost 6 bases and J 4 bases, leaving 13 bases between the germline ends. Per germline, CDR1 MNHEY and CDR2 SVGAGI. CDR3 sequence reads: CASSLTGFGNTIYF. In DNA form, the CDR3 reads TGTGCCAGCAGCCTCACAGGGTTCGGAAACACCATATATTTT.

This clonotype came up a few times. The chain joins TRBV25-1 to TRBJ2-7, with 10 nucleotides matching TRBD2. V trimming: 7 bases; J trimming: 7 bases; junction bases outside the gene matches: 10. CDR1 is MGHDK, CDR2 SYGVNS, per germline. The CDR3 totals 14 residues. CDR3 residues: CASTTGTSVHEQYF. CDR3 bases: TGTGCCAGCACTACCGGGACTAGCGTCCATGAGCAGTACTTC.

This chain links TRBV20-1 with TRBJ2-7; 8 nucleotides align to TRBD2. V lost 2 bases and J lost 0; bases outside the gene matches: 6. The CDR3 runs 15 residues. CDR1 is DFQATT and CDR2 is SNEGSKA in the germline V gene (reference sequence). CDR3 residues: CSARLAGGYSYEQYF. Here the CDR3 DNA reads TGCAGTGCTAGACTGGCGGGAGGCTACTCCTACGAGCAGTACTTC.

CDR3 residues: CASGVPYNEQFF. The CDR3 nucleotides are TGTGCCAGCGGGGTGCCCTACAATGAGCAGTTCTTC. The J gene is TRBJ2-1, the V gene TRBV28; D remains ambiguous. This CDR3 region has 12 residues. V was trimmed by 8 bases and J by 2 bases, leaving 7 bases between them. Germline-derived CDR1 and CDR2 are MDHEN and SYDVKM. Combining the CDR3 with reference TRBV28 and TRBJ2-1 gives the whole variable domain DVKVTQSSRYLVKRTGEKVFLECVQDMDHENMFWYRQDPGLGLRLIYFSYDVKMKEKGDIPEGYSVSREKKERFSLILESASTNQTSMYLCASGVPYNEQFFGPGTRLTVL.

The CDR3 nucleotides are TGCAGTGCTCCGGTAGCGGGTGGGGAGAACACCGGGGAGCTGTTTTTT. Amino acid sequence: CSAPVAGGENTGELFF. The genes are TRBV20-1 and TRBJ2-2, with 7 positions matching TRBD2. J was trimmed by 1 base and V by 5 bases; bases with no gene match: 10. Germline CDR1 DFQATT, CDR2 SNEGSKA (reference sequence). The CDR3 is 16 residues long.